The sample holds many counts of the clone carrying this T cell receptor (beta chain). The antigen is undetermined. These data originate in a study of regulatory T cells in long-lasting Graves disease. Findings and limits, study-wide: Persistent disease preferred TRBV28, TRBJ1-2 and TRBJ2-5.

Sample time point: persistent/refractory GD, antithyroid drugs over 5 years with positive TRAb. RNA isolated from PBMCs was used to make the TCR library. TCR beta libraries were built with iRepertoire HTBI primers and Arm-PCR of CDR3 regions. In the original processing: Among the samples, roughly 61 TRBV and some 13 TRBJ segments were identified. MiXCR, run by TCRdb on the multiplex PCR reads, gives a single entry per CDR3 protein. TCRdb's processing, not the authors', yielded these V and J calls. The data contain approximately 500,000 distinct CDR3 sequences, about 22% of them singletons. V shed 7 bases and J shed 2 bases, with 12 bases lying between them. Germline values: CDR1 SNHLY, CDR2 FYNNEI. The CDR3 consists of 14 residues.

Sample: peripheral blood mononuclear cells (PBMCs), taken when the disease was refractory, from a patient treated with antithyroid drugs. The rearrangement joins TRBV2 to TRBJ1-5; D not certain. The TCR originated in a female donor with Graves disease. This chain's CDR3 is CASTVDGGNQPQHF. DNA for the CDR3: TGTGCCAGCACCGTTGACGGTGGCAATCAGCCCCAGCATTTT.